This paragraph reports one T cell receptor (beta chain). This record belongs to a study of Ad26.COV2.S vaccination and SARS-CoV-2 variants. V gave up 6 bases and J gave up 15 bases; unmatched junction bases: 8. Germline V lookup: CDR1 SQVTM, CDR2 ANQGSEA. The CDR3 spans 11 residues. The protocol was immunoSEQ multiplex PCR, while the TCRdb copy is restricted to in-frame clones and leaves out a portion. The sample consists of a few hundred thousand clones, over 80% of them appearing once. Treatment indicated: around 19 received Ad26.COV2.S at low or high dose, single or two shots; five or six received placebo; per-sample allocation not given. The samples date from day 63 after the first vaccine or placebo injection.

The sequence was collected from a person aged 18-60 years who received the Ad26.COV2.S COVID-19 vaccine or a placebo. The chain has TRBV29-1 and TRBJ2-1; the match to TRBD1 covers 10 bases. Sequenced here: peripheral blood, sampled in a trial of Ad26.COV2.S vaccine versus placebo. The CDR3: CSVQRDRGGFF. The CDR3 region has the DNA TGCAGCGTACAACGGGACAGGGGAGGGTTCTTC.